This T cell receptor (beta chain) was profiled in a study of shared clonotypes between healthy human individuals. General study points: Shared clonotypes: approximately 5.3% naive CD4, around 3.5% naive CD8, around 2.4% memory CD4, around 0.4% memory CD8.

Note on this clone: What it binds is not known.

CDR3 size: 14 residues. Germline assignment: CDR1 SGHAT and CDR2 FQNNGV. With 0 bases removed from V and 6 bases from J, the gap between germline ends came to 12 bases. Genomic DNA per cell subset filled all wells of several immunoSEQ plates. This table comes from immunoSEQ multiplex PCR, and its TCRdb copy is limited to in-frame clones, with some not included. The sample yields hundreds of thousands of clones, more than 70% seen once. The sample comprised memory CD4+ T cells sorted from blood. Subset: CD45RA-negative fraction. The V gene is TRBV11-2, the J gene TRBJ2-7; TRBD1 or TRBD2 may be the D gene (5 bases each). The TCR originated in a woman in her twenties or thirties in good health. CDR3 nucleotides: TGTGCCAGCAGCTTAGATCGACAGAGCGGCGAGCAGTACTTC. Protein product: CASSLDRQSGEQYF.